These 6 T cell receptor beta chains were all obtained from the same sample, sequenced in a study of blood T cell repertoires in COVID-19. Generated by immunoSEQ multiplex PCR, the TCRdb table keeps only in-frame clones and is missing some. Among over 110,000 clones listed, approximately 80% were seen once. The sample taken for sequencing was peripheral blood. Receptors were obtained from a woman aged 55-75 years with acute or convalescent COVID-19.

The CDR3 loop reads CASGRQFGAGSQETQYF. The CDR3 region has the DNA TGTGCCAGCGGTAGACAGTTTGGAGCGGGATCGCAAGAGACCCAGTACTTC. The chain has TRBV2 and TRBJ2-5; 7 bases are shared with TRBD2. Germline CDR1 and CDR2: SNHLY and FYNNEI. The CDR3 contains 17 residues. The ends lost 8 bases at V and 2 bases at J; junction bases unmatched: 17.

This clone is a singleton in its sample. The chain uses TRBV11-2 and TRBJ2-7, with D possibly being TRBD2 (5 bases). CDR3 size: 14 residues. Between the trimmed V and J ends, which lost 5 bases and 4 bases, there was a span of 15 bases. Germline loops: CDR1 SGHAT, CDR2 FQNNGV. CDR3 protein: CASSRSGNTYEQYF. In nucleotides, the CDR3 is TGTGCCAGCAGCCGCTCGGGGAATACGTACGAGCAGTACTTC. The variable domain in full, completed from reference TRBV11-2 and TRBJ2-7, reads EAGVAQSPRYKIIEKRQSVAFWCNPISGHATLYWYQQILGQGPKLLIQFQNNGVVDDSQLPKDRFSAERLKGVDSTLKIQPAKLEDSAVYLCASSRSGNTYEQYFGPGTRLTVT.

The chain recombines TRBV27 with TRBJ2-7; tentatively, D is TRBD1 (6 bases). Germline V gene sequence: CDR1 MNHEY, CDR2 SMNVEV (reference sequence). The CDR3 sequence is 14 residues long. The V and J ends lost 6 bases and 4 bases respectively, with 16 bases between them. CDR3 bases: TGTGCCAGCAGCCCACAGGGAATCTCTTACGAGCAGTACTTC. Protein sequence: CASSPQGISYEQYF.

This clone was picked up a small number of times. J is TRBJ2-1 and V is TRBV4-1, with D tentatively TRBD2 (6 bases). The CDR3 extends over 16 amino acids. Trimming took 4 bases from V and 0 from J, leaving 13 bases between them. Germline CDR1 is MGHRA and CDR2 is YSYEKL. DNA for the CDR3: TGCGCCAGCAGCCGTAGCGGAAGGAGCTCCTACAATGAGCAGTTCTTC. Amino acids: CASSRSGRSSYNEQFF.

The chain carries TRBV19 and TRBJ2-3, with 7 bases matching TRBD1. This CDR3 has 15 residues. Germline loops: CDR1 LNHDA, CDR2 SQIVND (reference sequence). V was pared by 6 bases and J by 2 bases, with 8 bases of the junction left unmatched. The CDR3 is CASSVGQAHTDTQYF. The CDR3 region has the DNA TGTGCCAGTAGCGTCGGACAGGCCCACACAGATACGCAGTATTTT.

In its sample, this clone was seen a few times. The V call is TRBV28, the J call TRBJ1-4; D remains unclear. CDR3 length equals 14 residues. Trimming took 3 bases from V and 5 from J, leaving 10 bases between them. Looked up from germline, CDR1 is MDHEN and CDR2 is SYDVKM. This CDR3 is CASSFPGGNEKLFF. CDR3 DNA: TGTGCCAGCAGTTTCCCCGGAGGGAATGAAAAACTGTTTTTT.